One sample yielded the 2 T cell receptor beta chains listed below, sequenced in a study of blood T cell repertoires in COVID-19. The assay was immunoSEQ multiplex PCR, and TCRdb's table has in-frame clones only and misses some. The top ten hold 1.5% to 2% of the sample, which has approximately 150,000 clones, about 92% seen once. Sequenced: peripheral blood. The origin of the receptors is a human donor in a cohort sampled during active COVID-19.

This sequence joins TRBV10-3 and TRBJ2-1; the match to TRBD2 covers 7 bases. The J segment lost 1 base and the V segment lost 7 bases, leaving 4 bases of the junction unmatched. The V gene's germline CDR1 is ENHRY and CDR2 SYGVKD. This CDR3 is built from 14 residues. Here the CDR3 reads CAITPSGSYNEQFF. As DNA, the CDR3 is TGTGCCATCACCCCTAGCGGATCCTACAATGAGCAGTTCTTC.

The CDR3 bases are TGTGCCAGCAGCTTGGGGGGGGGAGATAACACTGAAGCTTTCTTT. This encodes CASSLGGGDNTEAFF. The chain employs TRBV5-4 and TRBJ1-1, with D possibly being TRBD1 (5 bases). The ends were cut back, 0 bases at V and 2 bases at J, with 11 bases in the middle. CDR3 length: 15 residues. CDR1 is SGHNT and CDR2 is YYREEE in the germline V gene (reference sequence).